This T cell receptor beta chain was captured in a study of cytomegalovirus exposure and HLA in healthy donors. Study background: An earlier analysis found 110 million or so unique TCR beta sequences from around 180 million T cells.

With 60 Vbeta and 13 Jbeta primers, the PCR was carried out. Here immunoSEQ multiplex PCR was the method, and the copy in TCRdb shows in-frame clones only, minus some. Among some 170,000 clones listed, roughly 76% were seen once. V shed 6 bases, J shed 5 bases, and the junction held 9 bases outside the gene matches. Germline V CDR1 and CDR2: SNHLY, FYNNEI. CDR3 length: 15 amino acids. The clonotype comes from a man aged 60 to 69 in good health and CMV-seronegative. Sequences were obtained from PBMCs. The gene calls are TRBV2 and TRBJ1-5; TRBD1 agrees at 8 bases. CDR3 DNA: TGTGCCAGCAGGACAGGGGTAACTCGAGATCAGCCCCAGCATTTT. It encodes CASRTGVTRDQPQHF. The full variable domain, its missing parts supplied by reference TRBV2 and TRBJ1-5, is EPEVTQTPSHQVTQMGQEVILRCVPISNHLYFYWYRQILGQKVEFLVSFYNNEISEKSEIFDDQFSVERPDGSNFTLKIRSTKLEDSAMYFCASRTGVTRDQPQHFGDGTRLSIL.